Listed below are T cell receptor beta chains from one sample, sequenced in a study of Ad26.COV2.S vaccination and SARS-CoV-2 variants. Repertoires were generated with immunoSEQ multiplex PCR, while TCRdb's copy carries only in-frame clones and drops some. The data show 400,000 to 450,000 clones, over 75% seen once. The sequences come from peripheral blood, collected in a trial of Ad26.COV2.S vaccine versus placebo. The receptors originated from a person between 18 and 59 years old who received the Ad26.COV2.S COVID-19 vaccine or a placebo. The CDR3 runs from the conserved cysteine through the conserved F or W. The D gene is left open where the match is weak. Clone size appears in some rows only: once, few, many, or a class for an expanded clone.

size	V	J	D	CDR3	DNA
-	TRBV28	TRBJ2-3	TRBD2	CASSSSGRVISTTDTQYF	TGTGCCAGCAGTTCTAGCGGGAGGGTTATTAGCACGACAGATACGCAGTATTTT
-	TRBV27	TRBJ2-7	-	CASSPPQGEQYF	TGTGCCAGCAGTCCCCCCCAGGGGGAGCAGTACTTC
-	TRBV3-1/TRBV3-2	TRBJ1-5	TRBD1	CASSQGGGINQPQHF	TGTGCCAGCAGCCAGGGAGGGGGCATCAATCAGCCCCAGCATTTT
-	TRBV11-2	TRBJ2-2	TRBD2	CASSSWTSGDTGELFF	TGTGCCAGCAGCTCCTGGACTAGCGGGGACACCGGGGAGCTGTTTTTT
-	TRBV6-6	TRBJ2-7	-	CASSNLPYEQYF	TGTGCCAGCTCCAACCTCCCCTACGAGCAGTACTTC
-	TRBV25-1	TRBJ2-3	-	CASTEGSVTQYF	TGTGCCAGCACCGAGGGGTCCGTGACGCAGTATTTT
-	TRBV18	TRBJ2-2	-	CASSPEPANTGELFF	TGTGCCAGCTCACCAGAACCCGCGAACACCGGGGAGCTGTTTTTT
once	TRBV18	TRBJ1-1	-	CASSPPGTGTEAFF	TGTGCCAGCTCACCACCCGGGACGGGCACTGAAGCTTTCTTT
-	TRBV7-2	TRBJ2-7	-	CASSWPTGSYEQYF	TGTGCCAGCAGCTGGCCGACAGGCAGCTACGAGCAGTACTTC
once	TRBV3-1/TRBV3-2	TRBJ2-3	-	CASSHRVRSTDTQYF	TGTGCCAGCAGCCACAGGGTTAGGAGCACAGATACGCAGTATTTT
-	TRBV29-1	TRBJ2-7	-	CSVEDRGTYEQYF	TGCAGCGTTGAAGACAGGGGAACCTACGAGCAGTACTTC
-	TRBV18	TRBJ2-1	TRBD1	CASSPNRDRGYNEQFF	TGTGCCAGCTCACCCAACCGGGACAGGGGTTATAATGAGCAGTTCTTC
-	TRBV30	TRBJ2-1	-	CAWSESVRTYNEQFF	TGTGCCTGGAGTGAGTCAGTCCGGACCTACAATGAGCAGTTCTTC
-	TRBV6-2/TRBV6-3	TRBJ2-7	TRBD2	CASSLAGLRYEQYF	TGTGCCAGCAGTTTAGCGGGATTGAGATACGAGCAGTACTTC
many	TRBV30	TRBJ1-2	-	CAWSVSPRRYTF	TGTGCCTGGAGTGTTTCGCCTCGACGTTACACCTTC
-	TRBV6-5	TRBJ2-7	-	CASTIDSNSYEQYF	TGTGCCAGCACCATAGACAGTAACTCCTACGAGCAGTACTTC
-	TRBV28	TRBJ2-1	-	CASSKQRNEQFF	TGTGCCAGCAGCAAACAGAGAAATGAGCAGTTCTTC
-	TRBV27	TRBJ2-7	TRBD1	CASRTGVFYEQYF	TGTGCCAGCAGGACAGGGGTATTCTACGAGCAGTACTTC
-	TRBV19	TRBJ2-7	-	CASSTPGTRYEQYF	TGTGCCAGTAGTACCCCCGGGACACGGTACGAGCAGTACTTC
once	TRBV30	TRBJ1-1	-	CAWSSGVGTEAFF	TGTGCCTGGAGTTCGGGGGTGGGCACTGAAGCTTTCTTT
-	TRBV27	TRBJ2-7	-	CASRRLAGVYEQYF	TGTGCCAGCCGGAGACTAGCAGGGGTATACGAGCAGTACTTC
once	TRBV11-3	TRBJ2-5	TRBD2	CASSLVLSGSGETQYF	TGTGCCAGCAGCTTAGTACTTAGCGGGAGCGGAGAGACCCAGTACTTC
-	TRBV6-2/TRBV6-3	TRBJ2-1	TRBD2	CASSYLSGRAGTEQFF	TGTGCCAGCAGTTACCTTAGCGGGAGGGCCGGCACTGAGCAGTTCTTC
-	TRBV5-3	TRBJ2-7	-	CARSYCYEQYF	TGTGCCAGAAGCTATTGCTACGAGCAGTACTTC
once	TRBV7-2	TRBJ2-7	TRBD1	CASSLDTGTASYEQYF	TGTGCCAGCAGCTTAGATACAGGGACAGCATCCTACGAGCAGTACTTC
-	TRBV5-5	TRBJ2-7	TRBD1	CASSLGPGGAYEQYF	TGTGCCAGCAGCTTGGGGCCAGGGGGCGCCTACGAGCAGTACTTC
-	TRBV6-5	TRBJ1-1	-	CASSRVLNTEAFF	TGTGCCAGCAGCCGGGTCCTGAACACTGAAGCTTTCTTT
-	TRBV6-5	TRBJ1-1	-	CASSYGQNTEAFF	TGTGCCAGCAGTTACGGGCAGAACACTGAAGCTTTCTTT
-	TRBV9	TRBJ2-7	TRBD1	CASSFTGGPPYEQYF	TGTGCCAGCAGCTTTACAGGGGGCCCGCCCTACGAGCAGTACTTC
-	TRBV7-9	TRBJ2-7	TRBD2	CASSPGGRGYSYEQYF	TGTGCCAGCAGCCCGGGGGGGAGGGGTTACTCCTACGAGCAGTACTTC
-	TRBV19	TRBJ2-7	-	CASSIPGNYEQYF	TGTGCCAGTAGTATTCCTGGAAACTACGAGCAGTACTTC
-	TRBV7-2	TRBJ2-7	TRBD1	CASSTDSGQGRVGQYF	TGTGCCAGCAGCACAGACTCGGGACAGGGTCGGGTAGGGCAGTACTTC
-	TRBV4-3	TRBJ1-5	-	CASSQDLSNQPQHF	TGCGCCAGCAGCCAAGATCTAAGCAATCAGCCCCAGCATTTT
-	TRBV10-1	TRBJ2-1	TRBD2	CASSESGLAGGNEQFF	TGCGCCAGCAGTGAGTCTGGACTAGCGGGAGGCAATGAGCAGTTCTTC
-	TRBV15	TRBJ2-3	TRBD2	CATSTLTGLAGEYF	TGTGCCACCAGCACCCTTACGGGACTAGCGGGCGAGTATTTT
-	TRBV18	TRBJ2-3	-	CASSLTRSTDTQYF	TGTGCCAGCTCACTAACACGGAGCACAGATACGCAGTATTTT
-	TRBV4-1	TRBJ2-7	-	CASSPPGSYEQYF	TGCGCCAGCAGCCCGCCCGGTTCCTACGAGCAGTACTTC
-	TRBV11-3	TRBJ2-1	-	CASSLISGVSYNEQFF	TGTGCCAGCAGCTTAATATCGGGAGTGTCCTACAATGAGCAGTTCTTC
once	TRBV18	TRBJ1-5	-	CASSPLGRNQPQHF	TGTGCCAGCTCACCGCTTGGGCGCAATCAGCCCCAGCATTTT
-	TRBV11-3	TRBJ2-1	-	CASSFDRTYNEQFF	TGTGCCAGCAGCTTCGACAGAACCTACAATGAGCAGTTCTTC
-	TRBV30	TRBJ2-6	-	CAWSRVSGANVLTF	TGTGCCTGGAGTCGGGTATCTGGGGCCAACGTCCTGACTTTC
-	TRBV27	TRBJ1-5	TRBD1	CASSPGQVWPQHF	TGTGCCAGCAGCCCGGGACAGGTCTGGCCCCAGCATTTT
-	TRBV5-1	TRBJ1-4	-	CASSFTGGTNEKLFF	TGCGCCAGCAGCTTTACGGGGGGGACTAATGAAAAACTGTTTTTT
-	TRBV11-2	TRBJ2-7	-	CASSLDPYEQYF	TGTGCCAGCAGCTTAGATCCGTACGAGCAGTACTTC
-	TRBV7-9	TRBJ2-1	-	CASSTGVAGDYNEQFF	TGTGCCAGCAGCACAGGGGTAGCGGGTGACTACAATGAGCAGTTCTTC
-	TRBV4-1	TRBJ2-7	-	CASSQAATDDYEQYF	TGCGCCAGCAGCCAAGCTGCGACAGATGACTACGAGCAGTACTTC
-	TRBV20-1	TRBJ2-1	TRBD2	CSASRVLAAYNEQFF	TGCAGTGCTAGTCGGGTACTAGCGGCCTACAATGAGCAGTTCTTC
-	TRBV29-1	TRBJ1-3	TRBD1	CSVDLTGPGNTIYF	TGCAGCGTAGACCTGACAGGGCCTGGAAACACCATATATTTT
-	TRBV7-6	TRBJ2-2	-	CASSLGAATGELFF	TGTGCCAGCAGCTTAGGAGCTGCTACCGGGGAGCTGTTTTTT
-	TRBV7-9	TRBJ2-5	-	CASSLYGGSKETQYF	TGTGCCAGCAGCTTATACGGTGGGTCAAAAGAGACCCAGTACTTC
few	TRBV27	TRBJ1-1	TRBD1	CASSPGTGRPEAFF	TGTGCCAGCAGTCCCGGGACAGGGCGTCCTGAAGCTTTCTTT